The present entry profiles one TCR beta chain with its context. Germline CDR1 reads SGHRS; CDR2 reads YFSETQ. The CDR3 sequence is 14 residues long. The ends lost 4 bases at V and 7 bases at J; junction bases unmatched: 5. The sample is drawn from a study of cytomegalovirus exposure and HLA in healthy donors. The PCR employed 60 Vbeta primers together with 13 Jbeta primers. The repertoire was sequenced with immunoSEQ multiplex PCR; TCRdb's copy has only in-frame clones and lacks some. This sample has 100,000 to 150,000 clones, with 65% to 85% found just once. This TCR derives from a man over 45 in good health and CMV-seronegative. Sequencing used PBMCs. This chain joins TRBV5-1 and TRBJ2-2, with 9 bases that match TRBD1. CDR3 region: CASSMGQGDGELFF. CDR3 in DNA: TGCGCCAGCAGCATGGGACAGGGCGACGGGGAGCTGTTTTTT.